The source of this T cell receptor (beta chain) is a study of T cell responses to AZD1222 COVID-19 vaccine. Whole-study results and caveats: Nearly half of unique spike-specific TCRs reportedly avoided B.1.351 and B.1.1.7 mutated regions.

Produced via immunoSEQ multiplex PCR; TCRdb's table is partial and in-frame only. Found here are over 150,000 clones, 80% to 90% of them singletons; the top ten hold 6.9%. Germline V CDR1 and CDR2: MDHEN, SYDVKM. The trim removed 7 bases at V and 5 bases at J, leaving 10 bases unmatched. The length of the CDR3 is 14 residues. To note about this clone: The antigen is unknown.

The chain uses TRBV28 and TRBJ1-1; 7 nucleotides match TRBD1. The receptor's source is an adult in good health. Sequencing was performed on peripheral blood, taken on day 0 of AZD1222 vaccination. CDR3 sequence: CASTLDRVETEAFF. The CDR3, as DNA: TGTGCCAGCACTCTCGACAGGGTCGAGACTGAAGCTTTCTTT.